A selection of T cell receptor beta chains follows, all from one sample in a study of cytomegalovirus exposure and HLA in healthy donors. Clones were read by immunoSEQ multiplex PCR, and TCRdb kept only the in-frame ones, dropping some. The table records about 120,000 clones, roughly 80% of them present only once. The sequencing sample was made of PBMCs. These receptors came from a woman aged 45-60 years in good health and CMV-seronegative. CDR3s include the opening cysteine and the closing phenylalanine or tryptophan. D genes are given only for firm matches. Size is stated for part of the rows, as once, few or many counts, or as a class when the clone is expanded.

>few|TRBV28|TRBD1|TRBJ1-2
TGTGCCAGCAGTTCTCCAACAGGGGCCGGCTATGGCTACACCTTC
CASSSPTGAGYGYTF
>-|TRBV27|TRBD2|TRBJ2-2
TGTGCCAGCACCCCCTCTAGCGGAAACACCGGGGAGCTGTTTTTT
CASTPSSGNTGELFF
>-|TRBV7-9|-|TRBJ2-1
TGTGCCAGCAGCTCCGGACAGTTTTCGATTTATGAGCAGTTCTTC
CASSSGQFSIYEQFF
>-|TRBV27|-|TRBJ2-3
TGTGCCAGCAGTGATACAGGGTTCAGACTAACAGATACGCAGTATTTT
CASSDTGFRLTDTQYF
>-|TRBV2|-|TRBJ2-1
TGTGCCAGCAGGCAGAACTACAATGAGCAGTTCTTC
CASRQNYNEQFF
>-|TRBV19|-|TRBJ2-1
TGTGCCAGTAGTATAGGAGGTAGCCCCTCCTACAATGAGCAGTTCTTC
CASSIGGSPSYNEQFF
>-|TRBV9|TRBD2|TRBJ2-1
TGTGCCAGCAGCGTAGGTGGCGCGGGGGGCTTACTAAATGAGCAGTTCTTC
CASSVGGAGGLLNEQFF
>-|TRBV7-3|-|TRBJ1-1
TGTGCCAGCAGCCCACTCAACGGGGGTTACACTGAAGCTTTCTTT
CASSPLNGGYTEAFF
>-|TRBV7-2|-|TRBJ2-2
TGTGCCAGCAGCTTAATCCCCGGGAACACCGGGGAGCTGTTTTTT
CASSLIPGNTGELFF
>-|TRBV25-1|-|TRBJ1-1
TGTGCCAGCAGTGACCCCACTATCGCTGAAGCTTTCTTT
CASSDPTIAEAFF
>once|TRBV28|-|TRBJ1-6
TGTGCCAGCAGTTTACCAGAATTGCCCCTCCACTTT
CASSLPELPLHF
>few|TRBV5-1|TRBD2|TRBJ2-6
TGCGCCAGCAGCTTATCCGGGACTAGCGGGATCCGTGGGGCCAACGTCCTGACTTTC
CASSLSGTSGIRGANVLTF
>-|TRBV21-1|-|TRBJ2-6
TGTGCCCTGACGTGGGGACAGGGGTACTCTGGGGCCAACGTCCTGACTTTC
CALTWGQGYSGANVLTF
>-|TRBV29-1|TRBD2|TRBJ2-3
TGCAGCGGTCGGACTAGCGGAGCACAGAGGACGCAGTATTTT
CSGRTSGAQRTQYF
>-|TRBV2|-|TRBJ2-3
TGTGCCAGCAGCTACGATAGCACAGATACGCAGTATTTT
CASSYDSTDTQYF
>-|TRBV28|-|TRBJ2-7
TGTGCCAGCAGTTTAGATGGTCCGGGTAACGAGCAGTACTTC
CASSLDGPGNEQYF
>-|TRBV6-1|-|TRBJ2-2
TGTGCCAGCAGTAACAGGGTAAACACCGGGGAGCTGTTTTTT
CASSNRVNTGELFF
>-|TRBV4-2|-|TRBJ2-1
TGTGCCAGCAGCCAAGGACTTTGGTCCTACAATGAGCAGTTCTTC
CASSQGLWSYNEQFF
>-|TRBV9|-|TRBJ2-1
TGTGCCAGCAGCGTAGCTAACAATGAGCAGTTCTTC
CASSVANNEQFF
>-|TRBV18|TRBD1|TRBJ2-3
TGTGCCAGCTCACCCTACTGGGGGACAGGGCCCACAGATACGCAGTATTTT
CASSPYWGTGPTDTQYF
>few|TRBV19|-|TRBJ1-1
TGTGCCAGTAGTAGCGGTAAAGCGAACACTGAAGCTTTCTTT
CASSSGKANTEAFF
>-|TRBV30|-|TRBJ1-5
TGTGCCTGGACTCTAGGGGCACATAGCAATCAGCCCCAGCATTTT
CAWTLGAHSNQPQHF
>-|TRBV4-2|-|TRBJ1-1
TGTGCCAGCAGCCAAGAGGGTCGAACAGGGCTGAACACTGAAGCTTTCTTT
CASSQEGRTGLNTEAFF
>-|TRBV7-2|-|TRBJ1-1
TGTGCCAGCAGCTCCCCTCGGGATGGGGCTTTCTTT
CASSSPRDGAFF
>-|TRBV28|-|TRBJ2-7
TGTGCCAGCAGGTCTTGGAACCCTTTAGGGCGGGATTCCTACGAGCAGTACTTC
CASRSWNPLGRDSYEQYF
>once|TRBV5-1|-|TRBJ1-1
TGCGCCAGCAGCCCGGGACAGAACACTGAAGCTTTCTTT
CASSPGQNTEAFF
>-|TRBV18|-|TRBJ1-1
TGTGCCAGCTCAGGGGGCATGAACACTGAAGCTTTCTTT
CASSGGMNTEAFF
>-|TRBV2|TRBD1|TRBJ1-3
TGTGCCAGCAGCCCTCAGGGGGCGGCTGGAAACACCATATATTTT
CASSPQGAAGNTIYF
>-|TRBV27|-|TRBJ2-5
TGTGCCAGCAGTTTCACCGGGTCCCTAGAGACCCAGTACTTC
CASSFTGSLETQYF
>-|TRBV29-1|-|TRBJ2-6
TGCACCCCGGCAGGGTGGCGCTCTGGGGCCAACGTCCTGACTTTC
CTPAGWRSGANVLTF
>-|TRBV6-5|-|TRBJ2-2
TGTGCCAGCAGTTACAAGGGGTTGAACACCGGGGAGCTGTTTTTT
CASSYKGLNTGELFF
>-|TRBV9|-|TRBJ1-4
TGTGCCAGCAGCGTAGATGGGGAGGAAAAACTGTTTTTT
CASSVDGEEKLFF
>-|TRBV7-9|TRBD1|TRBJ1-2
TGTTCCAGCAGTGACAGGGAGACGAGTGACTACACCTTC
CSSSDRETSDYTF
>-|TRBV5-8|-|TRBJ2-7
TGTGCCAGCAGCTCCAGGAGGTACGAGCAGTACTTC
CASSSRRYEQYF
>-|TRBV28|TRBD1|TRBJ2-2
TGTGCCAGCAGTTTAGAAGGGGGCGCTAATACCGGGGAGCTGTTTTTT
CASSLEGGANTGELFF
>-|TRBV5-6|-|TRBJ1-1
TGTGCCAGCAGCTTGGGGGGGCAGAACGGAGCTTTCTTT
CASSLGGQNGAFF
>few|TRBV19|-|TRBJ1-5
TGTGCCAGTAGACAAATCATCAGCAATCAGCCCCAGCATTTT
CASRQIISNQPQHF
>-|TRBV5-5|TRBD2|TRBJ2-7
TGTGCCAGCAGCCCCTGGGGGGGTGAGTACGAGCAGTACTTC
CASSPWGGEYEQYF
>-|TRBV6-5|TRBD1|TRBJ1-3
TGTGCCAGCAGACCGGGACAGGTCGAGGGAAACACCATATATTTT
CASRPGQVEGNTIYF
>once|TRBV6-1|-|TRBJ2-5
TGTGCCAGCAGAGCTGGCAGGGAATTCCAAGAGACCCAGTACTTC
CASRAGREFQETQYF
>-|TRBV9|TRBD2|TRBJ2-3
TGTGCCAGCAGCGTAGCTTCGTTGGGACTAGGAGATACGCAGTATTTT
CASSVASLGLGDTQYF
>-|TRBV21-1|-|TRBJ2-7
TGTGCCAGCACGGACAGGGAGTCTGGCGAGCAGTACTTC
CASTDRESGEQYF
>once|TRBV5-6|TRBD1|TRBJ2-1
TGTGCCAGCAGCCCCCCTATAGGGACAGGGGGTAGAAATGAGCAGTTCTTC
CASSPPIGTGGRNEQFF
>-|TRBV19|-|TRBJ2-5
TGTGCCAGTAGTATAGAAGCGGACGGGGAGACCCAGTACTTC
CASSIEADGETQYF
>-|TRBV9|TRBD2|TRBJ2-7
TGTGCCAGCAGCGTCCAAGCGGGAAGCTCCTACGAGCAGTACTTC
CASSVQAGSSYEQYF
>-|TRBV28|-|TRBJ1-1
TGTGCCAGCAGTCTAGAGTATTCGTTCACTGAAGCTTTCTTT
CASSLEYSFTEAFF
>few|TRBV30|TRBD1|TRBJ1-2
TGTGCCTGGAGCGGGGGACAGGGGGCACACGGCTACACCTTC
CAWSGGQGAHGYTF
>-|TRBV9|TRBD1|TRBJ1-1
TGTGCCAGCAGCGCTGGGACAGGATTCTTTTACACTGAAGCTTTCTTT
CASSAGTGFFYTEAFF
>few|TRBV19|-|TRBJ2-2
TGTGCCAGTAGCACACGGACTGGAAACACCGGGGAGCTGTTTTTT
CASSTRTGNTGELFF
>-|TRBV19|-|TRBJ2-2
TGTGCCAGTAGTGTACAGGGAAGCAACCGGGAGCTGTTTTTT
CASSVQGSNRELFF
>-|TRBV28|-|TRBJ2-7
TGTGCCAGCAGTTTAGGGGACTTCTCCGAGCAGTACTTC
CASSLGDFSEQYF
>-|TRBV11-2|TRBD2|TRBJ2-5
TGTGCCAGCAGCTTGGGGACTAAGCCCAACCAAGAGACCCAGTACTTC
CASSLGTKPNQETQYF
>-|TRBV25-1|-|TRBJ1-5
TGTGCCAGCAGTGAATGGGGGCCCCAGCCCCAGCATTTT
CASSEWGPQPQHF
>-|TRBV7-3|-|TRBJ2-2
TGTGCCAGCAGCCCTGACACCGGGGAGCTGTTTTTT
CASSPDTGELFF
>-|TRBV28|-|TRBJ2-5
TGTGCCAGCAGTTTATGGCCGGGGGGCGCCCCGGAGACCCAGTACTTC
CASSLWPGGAPETQYF
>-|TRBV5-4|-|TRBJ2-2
TGTGCCAGCAGCTTGGCTCGTAGCGCCGGGGAGCTGTTTTTT
CASSLARSAGELFF
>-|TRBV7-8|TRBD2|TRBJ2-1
TGTGCCAGCAGCTTAAGGCGACTAGCGGGAGGGATTAACTACAATGAGCAGTTCTTC
CASSLRRLAGGINYNEQFF